The present T cell receptor beta chain was sequenced within a study of pediatric ulcerative colitis. The study, taken as a whole, reports: Total lymphocyte DNA, not sorted subsets, was the template. All ulcerative colitis patients, but no controls, carried two rectal clonotypes.

Produced via immunoSEQ multiplex PCR; TCRdb's table is partial and in-frame only. The sample includes 55,000 to 75,000 clones, 85% to 90% of them seen just once. Trimming pared 5 bases from V and 0 bases from J, leaving 11 bases between. Germline CDR1 MNHNS, CDR2 SASEGT. The length of the CDR3 is 15 residues. To note about this clone: Its specificity is not known.

V is TRBV6-1 and J is TRBJ1-3; D is possibly TRBD1 (5 bases). This TCR was recovered from a boy between 10 and 17 years old with severe ulcerative colitis. What was sequenced was blood. The CDR3 coding sequence is TGTGCCAGCAGTTTGACAGAGAGCTCTGGAAACACCATATATTTT. Protein: CASSLTESSGNTIYF.